The clone carrying this TCR beta chain was seen a handful of times. These data come from a study of T-cell reconstitution after alpha-beta-depleted transplantation in children. V shed 4 bases and J 5 bases; nucleotides not matched to a gene: 7. Per the germline V gene, CDR1 is MNHEY and CDR2 is SMNVEV (reference sequence). The CDR3 is 14 amino acids. Unique molecular identifiers were incorporated during preparation of the TCRbeta library. TCRdb passed the PCR reads through MiXCR, listing each CDR3 protein once. Found here are some 120,000 distinct CDR3 sequences, roughly 9.7% of them singletons; the top ten hold 20% to 30%.

This TCR came from a girl under three years old who had a stem cell transplant for combined immunodeficiency, so the T cells may come from the graft donor. The V and J genes are TRBV27 and TRBJ2-7, with 8 positions matching TRBD1. The material was PBMCs, mostly from graft donor cells, obtained 180 days after TCRalphabeta/CD19-depleted stem cell transplant. CDR3 coding DNA: TGTGCCAGCAGTTCCCCGACAGGGGCGGACGAGCAGTACTTC. It encodes CASSSPTGADEQYF.